The present entry profiles one TCR beta chain with its context. The data are from a study of blood T cells in healthy people across ages. Donor samples were obtained from healthy Caucasian individuals from Russia, aged about 6 to 95. The study isolated at least 6.5 million PBMCs from each sample. The authors ran a second PCR of roughly 6 to 12 cycles using a sample-barcoded 5' primer and a J-beta primer mix. TCRdb used MiXCR to reprocess the 5' RACE reads, holding one entry per CDR3 protein. The data show 1.5 million to 2 million distinct CDR3 sequences, about 39% seen once. The CDR3 runs to 13 residues. The V gene lost 4 bases and the J gene lost 7 bases, with 12 bases spanning the gap. Germline V gene lookup returns CDR1 SGHRS and CDR2 YFSETQ.

Sequencing used blood. The TCR was taken from a human donor in good health. The chain carries TRBV5-1 and TRBJ2-1; no reliable D call. The chain's CDR3 is CASSPAPRNEQFF. Written as DNA, the CDR3 is TGCGCCAGCAGCCCGGCCCCTAGGAATGAGCAGTTCTTC.